The rows below give T cell receptor beta chains drawn from one sample of a study of shared clonotypes between healthy human individuals. Assay used: immunoSEQ multiplex PCR; TCRdb lists only in-frame clones, some missing. This sample has about 580,000 clones, with 95% to 98% found just once. The sequencing input was naive CD8+ T cells sorted from blood. The receptors originated from a man aged 30 to 39 in good health. The CDR3 runs from the conserved cysteine through the conserved F or W. Each record gives: D gene, CDR3 length, V gene, clone size, J gene, CDR3 DNA, CDR3 protein. D genes are given only for firm matches. Expanded clones get a size class; other rows say once, few or many, or leave the size out.

d_call: .; cdr3_length: 14; v_call: TRBV5-1; clone_size: .; j_call: TRBJ2-5; cdr3_nt: TGCGCCAGCAGCTGGCGGCAGGCCGAAGAGACCCAGTACTTC; cdr3_aa: CASSWRQAEETQYF
d_call: .; cdr3_length: 14; v_call: TRBV28; clone_size: .; j_call: TRBJ2-2; cdr3_nt: TGTGCCAGCAGCCTATCAGAGGGCATCAAGCGGCTGTTTTTT; cdr3_aa: CASSLSEGIKRLFF
d_call: TRBD1; cdr3_length: 17; v_call: TRBV5-1; clone_size: .; j_call: TRBJ1-2; cdr3_nt: TGCGCCAGCAGCTTGACTACGGCAGGGGGATACGACTATGGCTACACCTTC; cdr3_aa: CASSLTTAGGYDYGYTF
d_call: .; cdr3_length: 14; v_call: TRBV5-1; clone_size: .; j_call: TRBJ2-3; cdr3_nt: TGCGCCAGCAGCTTGGGGGTCCCTTTGGATACGCAGTATTTT; cdr3_aa: CASSLGVPLDTQYF
d_call: TRBD2; cdr3_length: 19; v_call: TRBV4-1; clone_size: .; j_call: TRBJ2-2; cdr3_nt: TGCGCCAGCAGCCCGAGACTAGCGGGACAGGTGGACGACACCGGGGAGCTGTTTTTT; cdr3_aa: CASSPRLAGQVDDTGELFF
d_call: .; cdr3_length: 15; v_call: TRBV6-1; clone_size: once; j_call: TRBJ1-1; cdr3_nt: TGTGCCACCAACTTTCATTCTACAACGAACACTGAAGCTTTCTTT; cdr3_aa: CATNFHSTTNTEAFF
d_call: TRBD2; cdr3_length: 16; v_call: TRBV7-9; clone_size: .; j_call: TRBJ2-7; cdr3_nt: TGTGCCAGCAGCTTCCTGAGCGGGAGGGCCTATGACGAGCAGTACTTC; cdr3_aa: CASSFLSGRAYDEQYF
d_call: .; cdr3_length: 12; v_call: TRBV4-3; clone_size: .; j_call: TRBJ2-1; cdr3_nt: TGCGCCAGCAGCGAAGGAGGTTTGGAGCAGTTCTTC; cdr3_aa: CASSEGGLEQFF
d_call: TRBD2; cdr3_length: 13; v_call: TRBV6-5; clone_size: .; j_call: TRBJ2-1; cdr3_nt: TGTGCCAGCAGCCGCGGGACTAGCGTAGAGCAGTTCTTC; cdr3_aa: CASSRGTSVEQFF
d_call: .; cdr3_length: 13; v_call: TRBV28; clone_size: .; j_call: TRBJ2-2; cdr3_nt: TGTGCCAGCAGTTTATCAGGGGCCAGGGAGCTGTTTTTT; cdr3_aa: CASSLSGARELFF
d_call: TRBD1; cdr3_length: 14; v_call: TRBV27; clone_size: .; j_call: TRBJ1-5; cdr3_nt: TGTGCCAGCAGACCGGGACAGGGGGCTCAGCCCCAGCATTTT; cdr3_aa: CASRPGQGAQPQHF
d_call: .; cdr3_length: 13; v_call: TRBV27; clone_size: .; j_call: TRBJ2-7; cdr3_nt: TGTGCCAGCAGTTTATCGAGTACCTACGAGCAGTACTTC; cdr3_aa: CASSLSSTYEQYF
d_call: .; cdr3_length: 14; v_call: TRBV7-7; clone_size: .; j_call: TRBJ2-1; cdr3_nt: TGTGCCAGCAGCTTAGCGAGCGGCCACAATGAGCAGTTCTTC; cdr3_aa: CASSLASGHNEQFF
d_call: TRBD1; cdr3_length: 14; v_call: TRBV9; clone_size: .; j_call: TRBJ2-7; cdr3_nt: TGTGCCAGCAGCGTAGGAGGGACAGGCTACGAGCAGTACTTC; cdr3_aa: CASSVGGTGYEQYF
d_call: .; cdr3_length: 13; v_call: TRBV27; clone_size: .; j_call: TRBJ2-7; cdr3_nt: TGTGCCAGCAGTCTAAACCGCGGCTACGAGCAGTACTTC; cdr3_aa: CASSLNRGYEQYF
d_call: TRBD2; cdr3_length: 14; v_call: TRBV5-4; clone_size: .; j_call: TRBJ2-7; cdr3_nt: TGTGCCAGCACAGCGGGAAGGAAATCCTACGAGCAGTACTTC; cdr3_aa: CASTAGRKSYEQYF
d_call: TRBD2; cdr3_length: 19; v_call: TRBV5-4; clone_size: .; j_call: TRBJ2-5; cdr3_nt: TGTGCCAGCAGCTTGAAGTGGGACGGCGAGCGGGAGGGCCCGGAGACCCAGTACTTC; cdr3_aa: CASSLKWDGEREGPETQYF
d_call: TRBD1; cdr3_length: 14; v_call: TRBV7-3; clone_size: .; j_call: TRBJ2-7; cdr3_nt: TGTGCCAGCAGCTCCCTAGACAGGGCCGGAGAGCAGTACTTC; cdr3_aa: CASSSLDRAGEQYF
d_call: TRBD1; cdr3_length: 15; v_call: TRBV19; clone_size: .; j_call: TRBJ2-3; cdr3_nt: TGTGCCAGTAGTATGGGACAGGGGATGACAGATACGCAGTATTTT; cdr3_aa: CASSMGQGMTDTQYF
d_call: .; cdr3_length: 16; v_call: TRBV11-2; clone_size: .; j_call: TRBJ1-1; cdr3_nt: TGTGCCAGCAGCTTAGGTATCGTCCAGGGGAACACTGAAGCTTTCTTT; cdr3_aa: CASSLGIVQGNTEAFF
d_call: TRBD1; cdr3_length: 15; v_call: TRBV27; clone_size: .; j_call: TRBJ1-4; cdr3_nt: TGTGCCAGCAGTTTAGGACAGGGGGGTAATGAAAAACTGTTTTTT; cdr3_aa: CASSLGQGGNEKLFF
d_call: .; cdr3_length: 13; v_call: TRBV13; clone_size: .; j_call: TRBJ2-7; cdr3_nt: TGTGCCAGCAGCCCCCGAGATGTCCGCGAGCAGTACTTC; cdr3_aa: CASSPRDVREQYF
d_call: TRBD2; cdr3_length: 15; v_call: TRBV6-5; clone_size: .; j_call: TRBJ2-5; cdr3_nt: TGTGCCAGCAGTAAACTAGCGGAAAGGTCCGAGACCCAGTACTTC; cdr3_aa: CASSKLAERSETQYF
d_call: TRBD1; cdr3_length: 10; v_call: TRBV29-1; clone_size: .; j_call: TRBJ1-1; cdr3_nt: TGCAGCGTGGAGACAGGGGCGGCTTTCTTT; cdr3_aa: CSVETGAAFF
d_call: .; cdr3_length: 16; v_call: TRBV5-5; clone_size: .; j_call: TRBJ2-7; cdr3_nt: TGTGCCAGCAGCTTTGCGTACGGGGAACTCTCCTACGAGCAGTACTTC; cdr3_aa: CASSFAYGELSYEQYF
d_call: .; cdr3_length: 15; v_call: TRBV5-1; clone_size: .; j_call: TRBJ2-5; cdr3_nt: TGCGCCAGCAGCTTGGCCCTATCACTCAAAGAGACCCAGTACTTC; cdr3_aa: CASSLALSLKETQYF
d_call: .; cdr3_length: 16; v_call: TRBV11-2; clone_size: .; j_call: TRBJ2-7; cdr3_nt: TGTGCCAGCAGCTTAGGATATAAAGGTCTCCCCTACGAGCAGTACTTC; cdr3_aa: CASSLGYKGLPYEQYF
d_call: .; cdr3_length: 13; v_call: TRBV27; clone_size: .; j_call: TRBJ1-5; cdr3_nt: TGTGCCAGCGGCAACAGGGTAAATCAGCCCCAGCATTTT; cdr3_aa: CASGNRVNQPQHF
d_call: .; cdr3_length: 15; v_call: TRBV7-9; clone_size: .; j_call: TRBJ2-2; cdr3_nt: TGTGCCAGCAGCTCCCGGGACTCGGGCGCCGGGGAGCTGTTTTTT; cdr3_aa: CASSSRDSGAGELFF
d_call: .; cdr3_length: 17; v_call: TRBV11-2; clone_size: .; j_call: TRBJ2-3; cdr3_nt: TGTGCCAGCAGCTCTATTACGGGGGCTAGCGGCACAGATACGCAGTATTTC; cdr3_aa: CASSSITGASGTDTQYF
d_call: .; cdr3_length: 14; v_call: TRBV6-6; clone_size: .; j_call: TRBJ1-1; cdr3_nt: TGTGCCAGCAGTTACACAGGGTCGAACACTGAAGCTTTCTTT; cdr3_aa: CASSYTGSNTEAFF
d_call: .; cdr3_length: 17; v_call: TRBV28; clone_size: .; j_call: TRBJ2-2; cdr3_nt: TGTGCCAGCAGTTTCCTCACGCGGGACGGGAACACCGGGGAGCTGTTTTTT; cdr3_aa: CASSFLTRDGNTGELFF
d_call: TRBD2; cdr3_length: 19; v_call: TRBV27; clone_size: .; j_call: TRBJ2-1; cdr3_nt: TGTGCCAGCAGTTTATCGATTCTCAGGACGGGAGGTCCCTACAATGAGCAGTTCTTC; cdr3_aa: CASSLSILRTGGPYNEQFF
d_call: TRBD1; cdr3_length: 15; v_call: TRBV29-1; clone_size: .; j_call: TRBJ2-7; cdr3_nt: TGCAGCGTTGAAGTTACGGACAGGGGATCCTACGAGCAGTACTTC; cdr3_aa: CSVEVTDRGSYEQYF
d_call: .; cdr3_length: 15; v_call: TRBV2; clone_size: once; j_call: TRBJ2-7; cdr3_nt: TGTGCCAGCAGCGTGATCGGTTTAGGGTCCTACGAGCAGTACTTC; cdr3_aa: CASSVIGLGSYEQYF
d_call: TRBD2; cdr3_length: 15; v_call: TRBV7-2; clone_size: .; j_call: TRBJ2-3; cdr3_nt: TGTGCCAGCAGCTTATACAGCGGGAGGGCAGATACGCAGTATTTT; cdr3_aa: CASSLYSGRADTQYF
d_call: .; cdr3_length: 13; v_call: TRBV7-6; clone_size: .; j_call: TRBJ1-1; cdr3_nt: TGTGCCAGCAGCACCACAGGTGGCACTGAAGCTTTCTTT; cdr3_aa: CASSTTGGTEAFF
d_call: TRBD1; cdr3_length: 15; v_call: TRBV27; clone_size: once; j_call: TRBJ2-7; cdr3_nt: TGTGCCAGCAGTTTCACCGGGACAGGGTCCTACGAGCAGTACTTC; cdr3_aa: CASSFTGTGSYEQYF
d_call: .; cdr3_length: 17; v_call: TRBV21-1; clone_size: .; j_call: TRBJ1-5; cdr3_nt: TGTGCCAGCAGCAACCGGGACAGGGGGCGGGAGGATCAGCCCCAGCATTTT; cdr3_aa: CASSNRDRGREDQPQHF
d_call: .; cdr3_length: 13; v_call: TRBV29-1; clone_size: .; j_call: TRBJ2-1; cdr3_nt: TGCAGCGTTCTTAGGGGGTCCTACAATGAGCAGTTCTTC; cdr3_aa: CSVLRGSYNEQFF
d_call: TRBD1; cdr3_length: 15; v_call: TRBV2; clone_size: .; j_call: TRBJ2-7; cdr3_nt: TGTGCCAGCAGAGAGGGACAGGGGACTTTGTACGAGCAGTACTTC; cdr3_aa: CASREGQGTLYEQYF
d_call: TRBD2; cdr3_length: 15; v_call: TRBV11-2; clone_size: .; j_call: TRBJ2-7; cdr3_nt: TGTGCCAGCAGCTTGGTGAGCGGGAGCTCCTACGAGCAGTACTTC; cdr3_aa: CASSLVSGSSYEQYF
d_call: .; cdr3_length: 16; v_call: TRBV29-1; clone_size: .; j_call: TRBJ2-3; cdr3_nt: TGCAGCGTTGAAGGGTCTAGCGAGAGACACACAGATACGCAGTATTTT; cdr3_aa: CSVEGSSERHTDTQYF
d_call: .; cdr3_length: 14; v_call: TRBV2; clone_size: .; j_call: TRBJ2-7; cdr3_nt: TGTGCCAGCAGTGAAACCCAGGGAACATACGAGCAGTACTTC; cdr3_aa: CASSETQGTYEQYF
d_call: TRBD1; cdr3_length: 15; v_call: TRBV5-6; clone_size: .; j_call: TRBJ2-7; cdr3_nt: TGTGCCAGCAGCTTGGCGGGACAGGCGCACTACGAGCAGTACTTC; cdr3_aa: CASSLAGQAHYEQYF
d_call: .; cdr3_length: 15; v_call: TRBV5-8; clone_size: .; j_call: TRBJ2-7; cdr3_nt: TGTGCCAGCAGCTTAAGACAGGTATACACCTACGAGCAGTACTTC; cdr3_aa: CASSLRQVYTYEQYF
d_call: .; cdr3_length: 11; v_call: TRBV7-9; clone_size: .; j_call: TRBJ2-1; cdr3_nt: TGTGCCAGCAGTGGATACAATGAGCAGTTCTTC; cdr3_aa: CASSGYNEQFF
d_call: .; cdr3_length: 14; v_call: TRBV7-2; clone_size: .; j_call: TRBJ2-5; cdr3_nt: TGTGCCAGCAGCTTAAGAAGGGCGCGGGAGACCCAGTACTTC; cdr3_aa: CASSLRRARETQYF
d_call: TRBD2; cdr3_length: 16; v_call: TRBV4-1; clone_size: .; j_call: TRBJ2-7; cdr3_nt: TGCGCCAGCAGCCAACATATAGCGGGGAGCTCCTACGAGCAGTACTTC; cdr3_aa: CASSQHIAGSSYEQYF